This T cell receptor beta chain was captured in a study of T cell repertoires in cytomegalovirus infection. Whole-study context: Selected CMV epitopes included recently identified HLA-C-restricted ones as well as well-studied HLA-B-restricted ones. CMV infection plus the matching HLA type was flagged by public TCR beta signatures. Study-wide points: Carriage of CMV together with the relevant HLA was identifiable through cumulative public TCR beta family frequency. It was HLA-C-restricted CMV-specific TCR beta clonotypes that dominated the response ex vivo.

This clonotype was seen only a few times. Its antigen is undetermined. MiXCR, run by TCRdb on the reads, gives a single entry per CDR3 protein. This sample has fewer than 130,000 distinct CDR3 sequences, with under 50% found just once. The sequence came from a human donor in good health (CMV status not recorded). Some clones in this sample may be carry-over from other donors' samples. Sequenced here: CD8+ T cells from cultured PBMCs, sampled from culture after CMV antigen stimulation.

The CDR3 coding sequence is TGTGCCAGCAGTCTAAATGGTCTAGCGGGGGGGCTGACAGATACGCAGTATTTT. Translated: CASSLNGLAGGLTDTQYF. The gene calls are TRBV27 and TRBJ2-3; 12 bases agree with TRBD2. The CDR3 has 18 residues. V shed 5 bases and J 3 bases; nucleotides not matched to a gene: 12. The germline V gene has CDR1 MNHEY and CDR2 SMNVEV (reference sequence).